The present T cell receptor beta chain was sequenced within a study of PD-1 blockade in classical Hodgkin lymphoma (dated by TCRdb to the early 2020s). Study-wide context: Nivolumab dosing was 3 mg/kg intravenously every 2 weeks, continuing until either disease progression or unacceptable toxicity. To define a peripheral blood immune signature of response to PD-1 blockade in classical Hodgkin lymphoma, the study combined TCR beta sequencing with CyTOF.

The research as a whole found: Among trial patients, those achieving complete response had baseline diversity similar to that of newly diagnosed patients, while diversity was significantly lower in partial responders and progressors. By C4D1, a significant rise was seen in CD4+ TCR diversity but not in CD8+ TCR diversity (p=0.0027 vs p=0.16), and the rise was most apparent among complete responders (p=0.02). The study was restricted to a single clinical trial cohort, and the causes of repertoire differences, possibly disease activity or prior therapy, were left undefined. Baseline TCR diversity was reported to be lower in newly diagnosed patients than in healthy donors, and even lower in relapsed/refractory patients. Diversity was lower in patients who began nivolumab less than 1 year after ASCT, so these patients were left out of later analyses to avoid confounding by immune reconstitution.

The germline V gene (reference sequence) gives CDR1 as MNHEY and CDR2 as SMNVEV. There are 11 amino acids in the CDR3, from cysteine to phenylalanine inclusive. The only DNA kept is the CDR3, 33 bases in frame from the first base. Relative to germline, V is 6 bases shorter and J is 5 bases shorter, with 7 bases between their ends. Taken with the paper, the label for time point translates to: cycle 4 day 1 (C4D1), after five to seven weeks of nivolumab. Relapse after autologous stem cell transplantation had occurred in all trial patients, and cohorts A, B and C were distinguished by prior brentuximab vedotin exposure. The trial cohort comprised some 60 patients with relapsed/refractory classical Hodgkin lymphoma whose best overall responses were complete response, partial response or progressive disease. Single-agent nivolumab was administered to trial patients in the multi-cohort phase II CheckMate 205 trial. An independent review committee assessed best overall response by applying the 2007 International Working Group response criteria. PBMCs from the trial were collected at three points: immediately before nivolumab initiation (C1D1), and during therapy at cycle 2 day 1 and cycle 4 day 1. Peripheral blood was collected in 8 mL Vacutainer Cell Preparation Tubes, from which PBMCs were isolated by centrifugation and then cryopreserved.

In the case of this clone: This clone's antigen is unknown. No much larger clone is present one base from it, and per-base qualities are unavailable.

The Qiagen DNeasy kit was used to extract genomic DNA from unsorted PBMCs and from the negatively selected CD4+ and CD8+ fractions. Amplification of TCR beta CDR3 regions was done by immunoSEQ multiplex PCR with primers that anneal to V and J segments. Amplification bias was minimized using a synthetic immune receptor repertoire, and residual bias was removed computationally after sequencing. As for how the authors treated the data: Custom Python scripts were used to quantify repertoire diversity as the Shannon entropy index. Unsorted, CD4+ and CD8+ repertoires were analyzed separately, except for combined analyses in which CD4+ and CD8+ sequences were merged in silico. Clonal expansion was defined as a frequency increase of at least 2-fold after treatment compared with C1D1, and clones undetected at baseline were assigned a pseudocount of 0.5. Singleton clones were defined as clones with 0 or 1 copy at C1D1, and non-singleton clones were defined as clones with 2 or more copies. Clones expanded in unsorted samples were annotated as CD4+, CD8+ or unknown by matching protein sequences in sorted samples from the same patient. Wilcoxon tests on paired samples were used to test diversity changes from C1D1 to C4D1. TCRdb re-hosts the immuneACCESS table, in-frame sequences only. Its copies lack some clones; in the studies checked, an unresolved V gene accounts for under half of them, and the cause for the rest is not known. The V and J calls and the clone size are those of that table, but D and trimming were determined from the DNA. This sample has about 90,000 clones in its table, and about 83% of those were observed once. The top ten hold about a sixth of the sample.

The rearranged chain carries TRBV27 and TRBJ1-2; no confident D gene assignment can be made. This clonotype originated in a human donor with classical Hodgkin lymphoma. Sequenced here: peripheral blood mononuclear cells (PBMCs), sampled before the fourth cycle of nivolumab. The CDR3 reads as follows: CASRPEYGYTF. The sequenced DNA: TGTGCCAGCAGGCCCGAGTATGGCTACACCTTC.